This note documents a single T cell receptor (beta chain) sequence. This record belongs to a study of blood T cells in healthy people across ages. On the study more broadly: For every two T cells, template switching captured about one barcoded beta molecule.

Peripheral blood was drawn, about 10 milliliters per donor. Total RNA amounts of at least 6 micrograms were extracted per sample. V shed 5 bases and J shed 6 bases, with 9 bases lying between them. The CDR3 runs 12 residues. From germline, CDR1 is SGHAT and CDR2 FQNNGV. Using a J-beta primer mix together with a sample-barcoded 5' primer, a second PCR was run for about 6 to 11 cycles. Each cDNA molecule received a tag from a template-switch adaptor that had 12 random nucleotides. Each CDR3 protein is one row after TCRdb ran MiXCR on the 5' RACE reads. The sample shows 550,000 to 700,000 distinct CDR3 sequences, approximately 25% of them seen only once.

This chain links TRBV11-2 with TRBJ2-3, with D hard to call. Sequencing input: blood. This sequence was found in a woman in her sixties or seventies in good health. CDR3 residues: CASSPSFDTQYF. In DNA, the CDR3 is TGTGCCAGCAGCCCCTCTTTTGATACGCAGTATTTT.